The present entry profiles one T cell receptor beta chain with its context. What it binds is not known. TCRdb's copy holds only in-frame clones and misses some; the assay was immunoSEQ multiplex PCR. The data hold tens of thousands of clones, with 80% observed a single time. This entry comes from a study of T cell responses to AZD1222 COVID-19 vaccine. Study-level results: Regions 160-218 and 743-854 held dominance among vaccine-associated CD4 TCRs, which spanned spike. An increase in Spike-specific TCR breadth and depth was observed after two AZD1222 doses. It was only a handful of AZD1222 recipients who were seropositive at baseline.

Second-dose timings of about 4 or about 12 weeks were pooled. The clonotype comes from an adult who received the AZD1222 COVID-19 vaccine. This specimen consisted of peripheral blood, obtained 28 days after the second AZD1222 dose.

The CDR3 reads CASSRDSSGNTIYF. CDR3 coding DNA: TGTGCCAGCAGCAGAGACAGCTCTGGAAACACCATATATTTT. This chain uses TRBV7-9 with TRBJ1-3; perhaps TRBD1 as D (5 bases). V dropped 5 bases and J dropped 0 bases, with 8 bases sitting between them. CDR1 and CDR2 (germline): SEHNR, FQNEAQ (reference sequence). The CDR3 is 14 residues long. Looking up the rest from reference TRBV7-9 and TRBJ1-3 gives the full variable domain: DTGVSQNPRHKITKRGQNVTFRCDPISEHNRLYWYRQTLGQGPEFLTYFQNEAQLEKSRLLSDRFSAERPKGSFSTLEIQRTEQGDSAMYLCASSRDSSGNTIYFGEGSWLTVV.